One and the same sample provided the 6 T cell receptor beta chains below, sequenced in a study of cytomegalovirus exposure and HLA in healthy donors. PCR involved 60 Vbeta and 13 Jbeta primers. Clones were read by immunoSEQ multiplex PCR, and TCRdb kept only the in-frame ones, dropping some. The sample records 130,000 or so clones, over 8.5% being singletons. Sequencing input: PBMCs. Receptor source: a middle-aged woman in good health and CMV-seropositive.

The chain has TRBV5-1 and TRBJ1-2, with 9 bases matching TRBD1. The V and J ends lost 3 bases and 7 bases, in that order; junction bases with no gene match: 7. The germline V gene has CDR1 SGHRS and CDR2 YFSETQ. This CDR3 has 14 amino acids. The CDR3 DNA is TGCGCCAGCAGCTCAACAGGGGGCGTGCGTGGCTACACCTTC. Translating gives CASSSTGGVRGYTF.

The CDR3 DNA reads as TGTGCCAGTAGTATAGTCGGGACAGTGAGTCATGGCTACACCTTC. Translation gives CASSIVGTVSHGYTF. The chain joins TRBV19 to TRBJ1-2, with 7 bases lining up with TRBD1. Losses at the gene ends were 1 base for V and 6 bases for J; bases not matched to a gene: 8. The CDR3 runs to 15 residues. The germline gives CDR1 LNHDA, CDR2 SQIVND (reference sequence).

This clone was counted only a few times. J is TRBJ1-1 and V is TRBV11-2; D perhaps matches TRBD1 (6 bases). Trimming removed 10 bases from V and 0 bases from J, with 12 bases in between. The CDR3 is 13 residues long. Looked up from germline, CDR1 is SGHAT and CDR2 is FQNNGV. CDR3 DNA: TGTGCCACCCAGACAGGCATGAACACTGAAGCTTTCTTT. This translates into CATQTGMNTEAFF.

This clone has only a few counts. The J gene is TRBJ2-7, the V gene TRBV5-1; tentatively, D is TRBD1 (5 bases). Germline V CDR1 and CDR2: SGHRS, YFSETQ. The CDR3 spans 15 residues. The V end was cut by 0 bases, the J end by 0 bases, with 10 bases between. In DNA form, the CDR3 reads TGCGCCAGCAGCTTGGGTGGACACCTCTCCTACGAGCAGTACTTC. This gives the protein CASSLGGHLSYEQYF.

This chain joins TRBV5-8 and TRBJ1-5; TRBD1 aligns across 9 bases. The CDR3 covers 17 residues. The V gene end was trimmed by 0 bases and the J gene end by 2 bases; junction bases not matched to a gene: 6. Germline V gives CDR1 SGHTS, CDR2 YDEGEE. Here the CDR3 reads CASSLVYRDRGNQPQHF. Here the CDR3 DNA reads TGTGCCAGCAGCTTGGTGTACAGGGACAGGGGCAATCAGCCCCAGCATTTT.

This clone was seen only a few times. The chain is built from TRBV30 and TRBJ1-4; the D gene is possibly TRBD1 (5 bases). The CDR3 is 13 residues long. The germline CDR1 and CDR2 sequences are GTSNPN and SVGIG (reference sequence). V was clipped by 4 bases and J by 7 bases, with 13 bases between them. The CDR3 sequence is CAWKKQGGEKLFF. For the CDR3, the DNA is TGTGCCTGGAAGAAGCAGGGAGGTGAAAAACTGTTTTTT.